This T cell receptor beta chain was sequenced in a study of blood T cell repertoires in COVID-19. As for the study in general: Specimens from acute and convalescent COVID-19 originated in the United States, Italy and Spain. The cDNA or gDNA used as material had been derived from T cells, B-cell-depleted T cells, or PBMCs.

The V gene's germline CDR1 is KGHSH and CDR2 LQKENI. Trimming took 5 bases from V and 0 from J; bases not matched to a gene: 1. The CDR3 runs 14 residues. In the source study's methods: It was from reference gene primer amplification that nucleated cell counts were estimated. TCRdb's table, derived via immunoSEQ multiplex PCR, lists solely in-frame clones and lacks some. The V and J calls and clone size come from that table; D and trimming were worked out from the DNA. The table has 230,000 or so clones, around 80% seen once. With regard to this clone: Other DNA sequences in the sample encode the same CDR3.

This clonotype was sampled from a man aged 35-49 years with active or convalescent COVID-19. The V and J genes are TRBV18 and TRBJ1-1; 9 nucleotides agree with TRBD1. The sample comprised peripheral blood. As DNA, the CDR3 is TGTGCCAGCTCAGGACAGGGGTTGAACACTGAAGCTTTCTTT. It encodes CASSGQGLNTEAFF. Full variable domain (missing parts from reference TRBV18 and TRBJ1-1): NAGVMQNPRHLVRRRGQEARLRCSPMKGHSHVYWYRQLPEEGLKFMVYLQKENIIDESGMPKERFSAEFPKEGPSILRIQQVVRGDSAAYFCASSGQGLNTEAFFGQGTRLTVV.